This T cell receptor (beta chain) was found in a study of response to subunit inactivated influenza vaccine. General study results and limits: Few additional T cells are recruited per seasonal influenza vaccination, authors suggested.

This clonotype occurred a few times. The antigen remains unidentified. TCRdb analysed the RT-PCR reads with MiXCR anew, one entry per CDR3 protein. The sample lists hundreds of thousands of distinct CDR3 sequences, 14% seen once, with less than 9% in the top ten. V lost 8 bases and J 4 bases, leaving 12 bases between the germline ends. CDR3 length: 14 amino acids. Germline CDR1 is LNHDA and CDR2 is SQIVND (reference sequence). This clonotype originated in a man over 45 who received an inactivated influenza vaccine. The rearrangement links TRBV19 to TRBJ2-6; a possible D gene is TRBD1 (5 bases). The input for sequencing was PBMCs from blood, taken less than 15 days before vaccination. The CDR3 loop reads CASQDSDGANVLTF. DNA for the CDR3: TGTGCCAGTCAAGACAGTGACGGGGCCAACGTCCTGACTTTC. The full variable domain, rest sourced from reference TRBV19 and TRBJ2-6, is DGGITQSPKYLFRKEGQNVTLSCEQNLNHDAMYWYRQDPGQGLRLIYYSQIVNDFQKGDIAEGYSVSREKKESFPLTVTSAQKNPTAFYLCASQDSDGANVLTFGAGSRLTVL.